The T cell receptor (beta chain) under discussion was sequenced for a study of T cell responses to AZD1222 COVID-19 vaccine. The length of the CDR3 is 15 residues. With 6 bases removed from V and 0 bases from J, the gap between germline ends came to 14 bases. Looked up from germline, CDR1 is MNHEY and CDR2 is SMNVEV (reference sequence). This clone has a single count. Profiled with immunoSEQ multiplex PCR; TCRdb holds only in-frame clones, not every one. This sample has 150,000 to 180,000 clones, with 90% found just once. This material consisted of peripheral blood, taken 28 days after the second AZD1222 dose. This rearrangement joins TRBV27 to TRBJ1-1; a possible D gene is TRBD1 (5 bases). This receptor was identified in an adult who received the AZD1222 COVID-19 vaccine. CDR3 DNA sequence: TGTGCCAGCAGACCGGGACGGGTCATGAACACTGAAGCTTTCTTT. Translated: CASRPGRVMNTEAFF.